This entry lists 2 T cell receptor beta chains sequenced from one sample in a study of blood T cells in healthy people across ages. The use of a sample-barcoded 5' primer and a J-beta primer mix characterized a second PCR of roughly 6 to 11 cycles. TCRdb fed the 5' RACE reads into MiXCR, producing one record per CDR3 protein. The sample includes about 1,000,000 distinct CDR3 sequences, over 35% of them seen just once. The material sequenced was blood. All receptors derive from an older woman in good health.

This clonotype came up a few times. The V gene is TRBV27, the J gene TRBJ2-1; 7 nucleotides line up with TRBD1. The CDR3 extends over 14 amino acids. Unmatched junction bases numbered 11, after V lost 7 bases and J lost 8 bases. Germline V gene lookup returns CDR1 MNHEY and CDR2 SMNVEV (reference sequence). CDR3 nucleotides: TGTGCCAGCACCCAAATCGGGACAGTGGATGAGCAGTTCTTC. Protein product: CASTQIGTVDEQFF.

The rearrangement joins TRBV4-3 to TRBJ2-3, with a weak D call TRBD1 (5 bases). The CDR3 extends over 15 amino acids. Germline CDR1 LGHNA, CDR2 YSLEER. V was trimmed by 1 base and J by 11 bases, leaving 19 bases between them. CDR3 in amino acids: CASSQADSTVALQYF. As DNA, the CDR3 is TGCGCCAGCAGCCAAGCCGACTCGACAGTGGCTTTGCAGTATTTT.